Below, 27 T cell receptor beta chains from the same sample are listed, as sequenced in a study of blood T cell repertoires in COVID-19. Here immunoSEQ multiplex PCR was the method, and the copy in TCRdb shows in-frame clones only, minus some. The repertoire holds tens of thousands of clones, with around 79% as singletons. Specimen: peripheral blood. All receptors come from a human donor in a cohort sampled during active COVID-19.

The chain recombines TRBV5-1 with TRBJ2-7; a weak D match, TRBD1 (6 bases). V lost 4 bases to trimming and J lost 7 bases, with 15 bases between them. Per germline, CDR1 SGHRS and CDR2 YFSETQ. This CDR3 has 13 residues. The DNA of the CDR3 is TGCGCCAGCAGCCAGATGACAGGTCAGGAGCAGTACTTC. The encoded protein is CASSQMTGQEQYF.

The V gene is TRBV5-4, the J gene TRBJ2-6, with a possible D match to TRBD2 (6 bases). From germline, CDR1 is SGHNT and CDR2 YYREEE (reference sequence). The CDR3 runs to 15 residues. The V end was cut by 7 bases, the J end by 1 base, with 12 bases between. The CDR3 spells CASGRGGSGANVLTF. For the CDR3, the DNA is TGTGCCAGCGGAAGGGGAGGTTCTGGGGCCAACGTCCTGACTTTC.

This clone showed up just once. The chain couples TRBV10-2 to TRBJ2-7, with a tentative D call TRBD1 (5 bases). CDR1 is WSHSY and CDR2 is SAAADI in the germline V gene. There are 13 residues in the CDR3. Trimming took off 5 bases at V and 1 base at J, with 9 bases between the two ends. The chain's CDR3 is CASSRQGSYEQYF. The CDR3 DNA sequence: TGCGCCAGCAGTCGCCAGGGATCCTACGAGCAGTACTTC.

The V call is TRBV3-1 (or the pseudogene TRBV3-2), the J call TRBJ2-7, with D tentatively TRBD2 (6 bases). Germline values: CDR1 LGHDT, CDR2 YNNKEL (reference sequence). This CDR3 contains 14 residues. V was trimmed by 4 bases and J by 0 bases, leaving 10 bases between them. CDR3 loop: CASSPGVNSYEQYF. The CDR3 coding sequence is TGTGCCAGCAGCCCGGGAGTAAACTCCTACGAGCAGTACTTC.

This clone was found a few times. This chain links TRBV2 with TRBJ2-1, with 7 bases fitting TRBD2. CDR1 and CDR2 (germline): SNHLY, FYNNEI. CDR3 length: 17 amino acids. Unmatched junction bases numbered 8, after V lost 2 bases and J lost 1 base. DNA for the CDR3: TGTGCCAGCAGTGAAAGAGGAGCTAGCGGTTCCTACAATGAGCAGTTCTTC. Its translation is CASSERGASGSYNEQFF.

The CDR3 is CASSSLEYGYTF. The DNA of the CDR3 is TGTGCCAGCAGTTCATTAGAGTATGGCTACACCTTC. The chain links TRBV7-9 to TRBJ1-2; unclear D gene. V was shortened by 6 bases and J by 5 bases, with 10 bases between the two germline ends. This CDR3 region has 12 residues. Germline CDR1 SEHNR, CDR2 FQNEAQ (reference sequence). Looking up the rest from reference TRBV7-9 and TRBJ1-2 gives the full variable domain: DTGVSQNPRHKITKRGQNVTFRCDPISEHNRLYWYRQTLGQGPEFLTYFQNEAQLEKSRLLSDRFSAERPKGSFSTLEIQRTEQGDSAMYLCASSSLEYGYTFGSGTRLTVV.

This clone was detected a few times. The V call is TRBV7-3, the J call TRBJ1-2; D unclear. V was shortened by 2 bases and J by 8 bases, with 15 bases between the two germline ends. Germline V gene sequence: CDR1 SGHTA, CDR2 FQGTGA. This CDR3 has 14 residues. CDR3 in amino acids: CASSLGSGAEGYTF. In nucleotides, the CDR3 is TGTGCCAGCAGCTTAGGTTCGGGAGCCGAAGGCTACACCTTC.

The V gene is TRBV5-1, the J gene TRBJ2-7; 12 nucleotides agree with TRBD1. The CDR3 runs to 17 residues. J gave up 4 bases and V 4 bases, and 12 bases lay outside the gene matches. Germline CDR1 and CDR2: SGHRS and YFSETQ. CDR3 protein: CASSRDRGRLTYYEQYF. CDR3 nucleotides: TGCGCCAGCAGCCGGGACAGGGGGCGGCTAACCTATTACGAGCAGTACTTC.

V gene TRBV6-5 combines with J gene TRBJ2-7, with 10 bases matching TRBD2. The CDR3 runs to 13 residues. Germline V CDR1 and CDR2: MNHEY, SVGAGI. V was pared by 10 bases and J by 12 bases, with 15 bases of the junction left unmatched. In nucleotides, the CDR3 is TGTGCCACCTCAGATCTAGCGGGAGAATGGCGGTACTTC. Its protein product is CATSDLAGEWRYF.

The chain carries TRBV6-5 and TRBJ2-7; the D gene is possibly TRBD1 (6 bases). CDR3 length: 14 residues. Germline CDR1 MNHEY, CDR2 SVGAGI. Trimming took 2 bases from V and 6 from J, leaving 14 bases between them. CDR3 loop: CASSYSQGTGEQYF. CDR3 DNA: TGTGCCAGCAGTTACAGTCAGGGGACGGGCGAGCAGTACTTC.

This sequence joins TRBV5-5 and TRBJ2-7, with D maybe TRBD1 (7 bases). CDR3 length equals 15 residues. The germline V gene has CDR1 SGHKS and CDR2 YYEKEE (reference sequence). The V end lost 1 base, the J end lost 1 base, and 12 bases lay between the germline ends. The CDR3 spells CASSLRQGGSYEQYF. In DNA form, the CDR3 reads TGTGCCAGCAGCTTGAGGCAGGGGGGTTCCTACGAGCAGTACTTC.

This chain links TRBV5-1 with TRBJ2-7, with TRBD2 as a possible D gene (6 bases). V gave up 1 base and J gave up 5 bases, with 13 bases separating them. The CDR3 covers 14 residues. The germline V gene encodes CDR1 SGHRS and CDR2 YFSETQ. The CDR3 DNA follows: TGCGCCAGCAGCTTGCGGGGGTCTCGGAACGAGCAGTACTTC. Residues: CASSLRGSRNEQYF.

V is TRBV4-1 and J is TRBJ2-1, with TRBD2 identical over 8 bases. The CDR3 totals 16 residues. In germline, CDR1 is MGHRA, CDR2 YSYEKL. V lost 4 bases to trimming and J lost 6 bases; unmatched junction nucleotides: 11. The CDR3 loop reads CASSRGSSGVFNEQFF. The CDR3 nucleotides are TGCGCCAGCAGCCGCGGGAGTAGCGGGGTGTTCAATGAGCAGTTCTTC.

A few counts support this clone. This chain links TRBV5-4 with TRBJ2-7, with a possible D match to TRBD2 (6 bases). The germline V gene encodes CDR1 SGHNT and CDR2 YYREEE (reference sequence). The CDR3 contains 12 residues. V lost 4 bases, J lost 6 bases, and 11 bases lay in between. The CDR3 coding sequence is TGTGCCAGCAGCAGGGCGGGGTCCGAGCAGTACTTC. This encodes CASSRAGSEQYF.

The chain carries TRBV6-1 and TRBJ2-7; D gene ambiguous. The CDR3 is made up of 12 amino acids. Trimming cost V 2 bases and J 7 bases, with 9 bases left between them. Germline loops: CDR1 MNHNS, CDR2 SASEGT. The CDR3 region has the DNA TGTGCCAGCAGTGAAACAGTAAGAGAGCAGTACTTC. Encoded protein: CASSETVREQYF.

For the CDR3, the DNA is TGTGCCAGCAGAACCCGCGGACAGAGCTCCTACGAGCAGTACTTC. Protein sequence: CASRTRGQSSYEQYF. The chain uses TRBV27 and TRBJ2-7, with a tentative D call TRBD1 (6 bases). Germline V gives CDR1 MNHEY, CDR2 SMNVEV (reference sequence). Trimming took off 6 bases at V and 0 bases at J, with 15 bases between the two ends. The length of the CDR3 is 15 residues.

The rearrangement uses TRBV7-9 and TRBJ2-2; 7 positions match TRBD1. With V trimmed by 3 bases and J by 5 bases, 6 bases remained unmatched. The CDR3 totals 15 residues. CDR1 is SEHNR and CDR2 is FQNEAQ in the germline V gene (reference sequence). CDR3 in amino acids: CASSFIEGATGELFF. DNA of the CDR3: TGTGCCAGCAGCTTTATAGAGGGGGCAACCGGGGAGCTGTTTTTT. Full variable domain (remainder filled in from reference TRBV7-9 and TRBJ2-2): DTGVSQNPRHKITKRGQNVTFRCDPISEHNRLYWYRQTLGQGPEFLTYFQNEAQLEKSRLLSDRFSAERPKGSFSTLEIQRTEQGDSAMYLCASSFIEGATGELFFGEGSRLTVL.

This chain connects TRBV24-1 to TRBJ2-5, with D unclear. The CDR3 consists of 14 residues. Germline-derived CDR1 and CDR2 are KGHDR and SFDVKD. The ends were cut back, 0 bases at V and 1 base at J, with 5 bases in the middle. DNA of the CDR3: TGTGCCACCAGTGATTTGGGGCCCCAAGAGACCCAGTACTTC. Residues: CATSDLGPQETQYF.

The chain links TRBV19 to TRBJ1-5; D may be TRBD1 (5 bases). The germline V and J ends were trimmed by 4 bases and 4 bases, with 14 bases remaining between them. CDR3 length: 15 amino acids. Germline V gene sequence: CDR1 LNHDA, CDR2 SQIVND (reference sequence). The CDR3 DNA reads TGTGCCAGTAGTACAGGGAAGGAGAGAAATCAGCCCCAGCATTTT. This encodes CASSTGKERNQPQHF.

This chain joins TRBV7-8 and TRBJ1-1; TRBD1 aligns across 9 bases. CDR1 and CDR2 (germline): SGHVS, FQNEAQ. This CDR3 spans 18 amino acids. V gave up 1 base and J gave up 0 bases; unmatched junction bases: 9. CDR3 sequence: CASSLGPTGGVMNTEAFF. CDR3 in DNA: TGTGCCAGCAGCTTAGGCCCCACAGGGGGCGTCATGAACACTGAAGCTTTCTTT.

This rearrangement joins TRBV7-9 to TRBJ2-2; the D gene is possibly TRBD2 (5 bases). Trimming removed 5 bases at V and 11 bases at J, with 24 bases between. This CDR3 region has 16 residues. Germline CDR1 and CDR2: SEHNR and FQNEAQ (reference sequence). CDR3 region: CASSDRTPLEGFELFF. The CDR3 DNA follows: TGTGCCAGCAGCGATCGTACACCCCTCGAGGGCTTCGAGCTGTTTTTT.

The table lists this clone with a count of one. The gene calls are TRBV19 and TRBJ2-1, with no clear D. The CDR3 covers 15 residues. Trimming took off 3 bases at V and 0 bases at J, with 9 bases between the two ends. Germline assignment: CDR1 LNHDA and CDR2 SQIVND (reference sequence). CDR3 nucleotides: TGTGCCAGTAGTATTTCGAGCCTCTCCTACAATGAGCAGTTCTTC. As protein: CASSISSLSYNEQFF.

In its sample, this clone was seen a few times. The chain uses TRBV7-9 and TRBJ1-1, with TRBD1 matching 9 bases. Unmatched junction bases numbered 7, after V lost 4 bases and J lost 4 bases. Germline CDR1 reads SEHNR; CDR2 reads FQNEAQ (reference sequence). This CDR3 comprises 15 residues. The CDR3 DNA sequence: TGTGCCAGCAGCTACCGGGACAGGGACCGCACTGAAGCTTTCTTT. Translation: CASSYRDRDRTEAFF. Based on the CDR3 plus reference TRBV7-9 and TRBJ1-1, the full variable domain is DTGVSQNPRHKITKRGQNVTFRCDPISEHNRLYWYRQTLGQGPEFLTYFQNEAQLEKSRLLSDRFSAERPKGSFSTLEIQRTEQGDSAMYLCASSYRDRDRTEAFFGQGTRLTVV.

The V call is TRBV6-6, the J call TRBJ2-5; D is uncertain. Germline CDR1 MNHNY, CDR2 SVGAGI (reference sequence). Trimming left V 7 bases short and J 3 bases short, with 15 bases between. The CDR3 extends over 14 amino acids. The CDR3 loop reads CASTPWKAEETQYF. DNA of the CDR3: TGTGCCAGCACCCCCTGGAAGGCGGAAGAGACCCAGTACTTC.

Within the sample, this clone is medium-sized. CDR3 protein: CASSAGGEYGYGYTF. DNA for the CDR3: TGTGCCAGCAGCGCCGGGGGGGAGTATGGCTATGGCTACACCTTC. The chain carries TRBV9 and TRBJ1-2; tentative D call: TRBD1 (5 bases). The CDR3 is 15 residues long. Trimming removed 3 bases from V and 4 bases from J, with 16 bases in between. Germline CDR1 SGDLS, CDR2 YYNGEE. The whole variable domain, remainder taken from reference TRBV9 and TRBJ1-2, is DSGVTQTPKHLITATGQRVTLRCSPRSGDLSVYWYQQSLDQGLQFLIQYYNGEERAKGNILERFSAQQFPDLHSELNLSSLELGDSALYFCASSAGGEYGYGYTFGSGTRLTVV.

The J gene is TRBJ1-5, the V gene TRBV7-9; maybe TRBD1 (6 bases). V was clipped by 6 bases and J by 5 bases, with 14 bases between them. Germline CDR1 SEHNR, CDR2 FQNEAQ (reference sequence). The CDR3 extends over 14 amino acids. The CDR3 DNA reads TGTGCCAGCAGTCAACAGGGAACCGATCAGCCCCAGCATTTT. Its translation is CASSQQGTDQPQHF.

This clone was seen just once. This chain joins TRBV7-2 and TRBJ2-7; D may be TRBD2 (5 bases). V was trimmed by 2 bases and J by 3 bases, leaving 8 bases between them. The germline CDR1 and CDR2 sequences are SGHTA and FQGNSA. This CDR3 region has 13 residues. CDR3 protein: CASSLSDYYEQYF. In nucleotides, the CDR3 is TGTGCCAGCAGCTTATCTGACTACTACGAGCAGTACTTC.